This TCR beta chain appears in the sequencing data of a study of early T cells in non-severe SARS-CoV-2 infection. TCRdb processed the 5' RACE reads anew with MiXCR; each CDR3 protein has one entry. The sample shows about 76,000 distinct CDR3 sequences, 15% to 18% of them seen only once. Trimming took 2 bases from V and 1 from J, leaving 11 bases between them. The CDR3 covers 15 residues. Germline V gene lookup returns CDR1 LGHDT and CDR2 YNNKEL (reference sequence). The sequence came from an adult who was a healthcare worker with PCR-confirmed SARS-CoV-2 infection or an uninfected control (not recorded which). Sequencing was done on a sample of whole blood. The V gene is TRBV3-1, the J gene TRBJ1-1, with a weak D call TRBD1 (5 bases). CDR3 loop: CASSQKDTGNTEAFF. DNA for the CDR3: TGTGCCAGCAGCCAAAAGGACACGGGGAACACTGAAGCTTTCTTT.